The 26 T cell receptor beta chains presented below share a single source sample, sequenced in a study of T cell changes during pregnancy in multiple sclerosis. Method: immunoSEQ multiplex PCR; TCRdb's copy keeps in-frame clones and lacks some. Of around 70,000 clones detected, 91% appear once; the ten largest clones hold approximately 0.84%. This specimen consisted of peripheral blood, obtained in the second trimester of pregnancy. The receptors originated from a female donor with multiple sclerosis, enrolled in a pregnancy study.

CDR3 coding DNA: TGCAGCGTGGGGACAGGGGGCGCCGGGACCCAGTACTTC. It is translated as CSVGTGGAGTQYF. J is TRBJ2-5 and V is TRBV29-1, with TRBD1 matching over 12 bases. Germline CDR1 reads SQVTM; CDR2 reads ANQGSEA. J was trimmed by 7 bases and V by 6 bases; bases with no gene match: 6. This CDR3 has 13 amino acids.

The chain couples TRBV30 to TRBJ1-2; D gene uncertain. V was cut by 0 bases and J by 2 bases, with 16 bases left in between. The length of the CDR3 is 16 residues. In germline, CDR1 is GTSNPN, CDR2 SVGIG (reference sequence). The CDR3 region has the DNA TGTGCCTGGAGTGTCGGGGTCGGTGTCCTAAACTATGGCTACACCTTC. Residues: CAWSVGVGVLNYGYTF.

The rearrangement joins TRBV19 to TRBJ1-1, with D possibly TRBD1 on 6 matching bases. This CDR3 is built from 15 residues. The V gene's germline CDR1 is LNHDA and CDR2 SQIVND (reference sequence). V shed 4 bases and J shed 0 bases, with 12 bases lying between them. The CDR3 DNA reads TGTGCCAGTAGTAGAAGGGGGAAAATGAACACTGAAGCTTTCTTT. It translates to CASSRRGKMNTEAFF.

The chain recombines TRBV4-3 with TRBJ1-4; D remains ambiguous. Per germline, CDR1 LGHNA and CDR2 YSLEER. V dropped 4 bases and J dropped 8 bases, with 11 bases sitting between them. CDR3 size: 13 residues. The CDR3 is CASSLATGEKLFF. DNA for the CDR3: TGCGCCAGCAGCCTAGCGACCGGAGAAAAACTGTTTTTT.

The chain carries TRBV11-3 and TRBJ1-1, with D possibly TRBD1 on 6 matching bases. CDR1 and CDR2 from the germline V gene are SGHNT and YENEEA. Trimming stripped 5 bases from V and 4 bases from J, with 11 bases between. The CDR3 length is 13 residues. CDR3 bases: TGTGCCAGCAGCGCAGGGGCTGGCACTGAAGCTTTCTTT. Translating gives CASSAGAGTEAFF. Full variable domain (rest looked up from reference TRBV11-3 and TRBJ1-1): EAGVVQSPRYKIIEKKQPVAFWCNPISGHNTLYWYLQNLGQGPELLIRYENEEAVDDSQLPKDRFSAERLKGVDSTLKIQPAELGDSAVYLCASSAGAGTEAFFGQGTRLTVV.

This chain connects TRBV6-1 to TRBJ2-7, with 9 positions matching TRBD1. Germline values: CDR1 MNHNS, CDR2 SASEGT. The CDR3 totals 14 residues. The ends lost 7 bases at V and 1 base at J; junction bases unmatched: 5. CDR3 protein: CASNTQGASYEQYF. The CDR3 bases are TGTGCCAGCAATACACAGGGGGCATCCTACGAGCAGTACTTC.

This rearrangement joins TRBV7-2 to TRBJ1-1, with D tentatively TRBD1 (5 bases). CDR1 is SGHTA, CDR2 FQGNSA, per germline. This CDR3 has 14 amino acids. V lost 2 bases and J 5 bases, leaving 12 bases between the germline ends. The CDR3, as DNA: TGTGCCAGCAGCTTATGGGGGGGGAGGACTGAAGCTTTCTTT. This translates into CASSLWGGRTEAFF.

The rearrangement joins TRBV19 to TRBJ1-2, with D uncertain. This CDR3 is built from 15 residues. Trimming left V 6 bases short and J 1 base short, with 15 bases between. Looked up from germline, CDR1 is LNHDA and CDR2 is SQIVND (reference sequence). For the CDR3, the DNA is TGTGCCAGTAGCCCTGGTGGGAGGGTTAACTATGGCTACACCTTC. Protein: CASSPGGRVNYGYTF. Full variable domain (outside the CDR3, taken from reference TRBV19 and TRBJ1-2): DGGITQSPKYLFRKEGQNVTLSCEQNLNHDAMYWYRQDPGQGLRLIYYSQIVNDFQKGDIAEGYSVSREKKESFPLTVTSAQKNPTAFYLCASSPGGRVNYGYTFGSGTRLTVV.

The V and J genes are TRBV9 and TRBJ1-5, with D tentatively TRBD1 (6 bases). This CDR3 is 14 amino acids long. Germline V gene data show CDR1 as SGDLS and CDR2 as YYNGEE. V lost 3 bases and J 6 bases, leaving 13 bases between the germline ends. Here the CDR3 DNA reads TGTGCCAGCAGCGCTGGACAGTATCCTCAGCCCCAGCATTTT. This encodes CASSAGQYPQPQHF.

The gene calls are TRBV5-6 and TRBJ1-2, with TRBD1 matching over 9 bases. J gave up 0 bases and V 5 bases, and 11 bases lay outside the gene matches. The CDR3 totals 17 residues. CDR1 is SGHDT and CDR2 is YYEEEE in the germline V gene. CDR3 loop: CASRQQGATGANYGYTF. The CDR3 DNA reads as TGTGCCAGCAGGCAACAGGGGGCCACGGGGGCTAACTATGGCTACACCTTC.

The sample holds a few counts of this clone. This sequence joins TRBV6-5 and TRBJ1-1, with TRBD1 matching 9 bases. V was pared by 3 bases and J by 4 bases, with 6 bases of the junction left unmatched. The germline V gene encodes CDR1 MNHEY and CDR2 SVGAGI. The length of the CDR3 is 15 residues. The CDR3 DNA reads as TGTGCCAGCAGTTATAACAGGGGGCTTAGCACTGAAGCTTTCTTT. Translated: CASSYNRGLSTEAFF.

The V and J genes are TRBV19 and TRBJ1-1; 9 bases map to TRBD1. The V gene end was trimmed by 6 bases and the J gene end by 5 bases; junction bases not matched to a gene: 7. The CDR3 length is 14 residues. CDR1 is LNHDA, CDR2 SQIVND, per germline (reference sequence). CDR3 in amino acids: CASRQQGAGTEAFF. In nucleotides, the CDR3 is TGTGCCAGTAGGCAACAGGGGGCGGGAACTGAAGCTTTCTTT.

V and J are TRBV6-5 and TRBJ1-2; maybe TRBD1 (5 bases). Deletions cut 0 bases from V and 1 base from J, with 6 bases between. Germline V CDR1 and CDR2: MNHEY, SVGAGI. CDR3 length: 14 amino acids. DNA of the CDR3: TGTGCCAGCAGTTACTCGACAGATAACTATGGCTACACCTTC. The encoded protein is CASSYSTDNYGYTF.

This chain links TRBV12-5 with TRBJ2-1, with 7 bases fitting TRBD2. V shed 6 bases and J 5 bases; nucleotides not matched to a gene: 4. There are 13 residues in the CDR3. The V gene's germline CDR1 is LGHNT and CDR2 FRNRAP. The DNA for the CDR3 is TGTGCTAGTGGCCCCCTAGCGGACAATGAGCAGTTCTTC. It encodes CASGPLADNEQFF.

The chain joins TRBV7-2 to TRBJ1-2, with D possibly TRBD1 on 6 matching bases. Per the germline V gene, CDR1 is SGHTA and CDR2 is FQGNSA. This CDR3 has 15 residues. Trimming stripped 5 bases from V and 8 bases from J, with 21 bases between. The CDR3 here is CASSLDQGLRGGYTF. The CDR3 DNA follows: TGTGCCAGCAGCCTCGACCAGGGGTTACGGGGAGGCTACACCTTC.

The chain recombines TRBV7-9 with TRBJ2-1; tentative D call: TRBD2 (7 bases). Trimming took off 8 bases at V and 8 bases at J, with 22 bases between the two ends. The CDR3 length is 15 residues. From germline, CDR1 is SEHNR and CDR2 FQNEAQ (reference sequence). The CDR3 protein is CASPGGLGSWDEQFF. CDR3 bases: TGTGCCAGCCCCGGGGGGCTGGGATCATGGGATGAGCAGTTCTTC.

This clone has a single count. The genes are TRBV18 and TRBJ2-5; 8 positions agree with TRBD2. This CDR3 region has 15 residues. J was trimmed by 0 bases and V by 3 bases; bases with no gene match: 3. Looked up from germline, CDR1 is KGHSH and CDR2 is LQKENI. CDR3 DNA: TGTGCCAGCTCACCGATCGGGGGGGACCAAGAGACCCAGTACTTC. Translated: CASSPIGGDQETQYF.

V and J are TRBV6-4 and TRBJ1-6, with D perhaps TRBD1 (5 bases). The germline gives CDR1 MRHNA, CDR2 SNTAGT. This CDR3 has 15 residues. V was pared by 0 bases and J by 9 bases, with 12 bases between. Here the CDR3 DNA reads TGTGCCAGCAGTGACTCTAGTCAGGGCGGTTCACCCCTCCACTTT. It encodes CASSDSSQGGSPLHF.

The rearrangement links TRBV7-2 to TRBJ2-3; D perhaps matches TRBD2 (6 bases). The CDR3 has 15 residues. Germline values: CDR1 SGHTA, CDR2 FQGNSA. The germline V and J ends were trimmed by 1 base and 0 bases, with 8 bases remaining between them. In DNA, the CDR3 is TGTGCCAGCAGCTTAGAGGGGACTAGCACAGATACGCAGTATTTT. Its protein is CASSLEGTSTDTQYF.

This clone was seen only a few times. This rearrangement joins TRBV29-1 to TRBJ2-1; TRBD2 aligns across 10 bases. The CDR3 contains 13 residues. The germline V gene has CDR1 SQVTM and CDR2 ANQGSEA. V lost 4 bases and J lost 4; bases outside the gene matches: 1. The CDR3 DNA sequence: TGCAGCGTTGGTAGCGGGGGGTACAATGAGCAGTTCTTC. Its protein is CSVGSGGYNEQFF.

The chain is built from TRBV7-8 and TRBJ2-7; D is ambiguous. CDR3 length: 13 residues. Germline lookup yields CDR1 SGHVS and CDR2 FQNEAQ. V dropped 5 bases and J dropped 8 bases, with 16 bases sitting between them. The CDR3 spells CASSPLRLRKQYF. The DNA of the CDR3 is TGTGCCAGCAGCCCGCTCAGGCTACGCAAGCAGTACTTC.

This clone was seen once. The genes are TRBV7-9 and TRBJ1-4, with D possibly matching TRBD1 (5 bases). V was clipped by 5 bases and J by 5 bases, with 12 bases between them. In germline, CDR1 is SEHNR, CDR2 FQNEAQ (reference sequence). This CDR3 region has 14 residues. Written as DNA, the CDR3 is TGTGCCAGCAGCACAGGCCACTTAAATGAAAAACTGTTTTTT. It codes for CASSTGHLNEKLFF.

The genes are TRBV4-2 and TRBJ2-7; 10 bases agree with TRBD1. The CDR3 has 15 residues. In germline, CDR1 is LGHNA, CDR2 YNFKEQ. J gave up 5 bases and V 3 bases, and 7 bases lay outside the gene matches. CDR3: CASSHPGTGDDEQYF. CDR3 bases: TGTGCCAGCAGCCACCCCGGGACAGGGGATGACGAGCAGTACTTC.

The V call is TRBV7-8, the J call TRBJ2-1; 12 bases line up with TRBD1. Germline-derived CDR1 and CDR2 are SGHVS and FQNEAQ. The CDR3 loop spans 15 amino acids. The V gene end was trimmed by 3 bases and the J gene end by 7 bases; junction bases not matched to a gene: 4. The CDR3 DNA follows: TGTGCCAGCAGCTTGCCGGGACAGGGGGCTAATGAGCAGTTCTTC. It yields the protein CASSLPGQGANEQFF.

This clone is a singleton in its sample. The CDR3, as DNA: TGTGCCACCAGCCCCCGGACAGGGAACACCGGGGAGCTGTTTTTT. This translates into CATSPRTGNTGELFF. This chain uses TRBV15 with TRBJ2-2; 7 bases map to TRBD1. The CDR3 is made up of 15 amino acids. CDR1 LNHNV and CDR2 YYDKDF come from the germline V gene (reference sequence). The junction had 4 bases not matched to a gene; V was cut back by 5 bases and J by 1 base.

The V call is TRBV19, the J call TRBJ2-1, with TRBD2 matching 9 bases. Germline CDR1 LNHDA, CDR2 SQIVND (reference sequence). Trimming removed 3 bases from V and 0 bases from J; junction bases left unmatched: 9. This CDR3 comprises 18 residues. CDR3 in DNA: TGTGCCAGTAGTATCGTAGCGGGGGTGAGGAGCTCCTACAATGAGCAGTTCTTC. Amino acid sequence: CASSIVAGVRSSYNEQFF.